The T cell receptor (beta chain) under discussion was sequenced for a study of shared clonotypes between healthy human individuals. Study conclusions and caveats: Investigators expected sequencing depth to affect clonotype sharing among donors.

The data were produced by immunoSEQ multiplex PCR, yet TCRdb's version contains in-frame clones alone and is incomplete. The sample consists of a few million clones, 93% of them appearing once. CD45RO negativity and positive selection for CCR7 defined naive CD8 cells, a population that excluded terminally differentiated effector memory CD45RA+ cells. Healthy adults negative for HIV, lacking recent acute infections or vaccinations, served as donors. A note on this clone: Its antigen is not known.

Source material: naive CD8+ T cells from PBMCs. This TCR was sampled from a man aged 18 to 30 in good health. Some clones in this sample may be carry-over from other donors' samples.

The CDR3 DNA reads TGTGCCAGCAGGAGAGGGACGCGAACTAATGAAAAACTGTTTTTT. It translates to CASRRGTRTNEKLFF. The J gene is TRBJ1-4, the V gene TRBV28; maybe TRBD1 (5 bases). The CDR3 extends over 15 amino acids. The germline CDR1 and CDR2 sequences are MDHEN and SYDVKM. Trimming removed 6 bases at V and 1 base at J, with 12 bases between.